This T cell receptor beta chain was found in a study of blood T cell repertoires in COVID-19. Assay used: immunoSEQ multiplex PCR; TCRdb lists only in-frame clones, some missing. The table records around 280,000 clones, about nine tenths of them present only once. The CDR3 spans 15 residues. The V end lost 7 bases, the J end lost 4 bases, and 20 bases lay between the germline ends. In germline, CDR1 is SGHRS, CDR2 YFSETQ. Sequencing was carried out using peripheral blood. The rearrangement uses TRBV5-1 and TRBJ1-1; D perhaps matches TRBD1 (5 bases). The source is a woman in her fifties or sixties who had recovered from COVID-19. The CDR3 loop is CASAQGAGPGTEAFF. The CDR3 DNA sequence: TGCGCCAGCGCCCAAGGGGCAGGGCCCGGCACTGAAGCTTTCTTT.